Each of the 2 T cell receptor beta chains below was sequenced from the same sample in a study of T cells after yellow fever vaccination (dated by TCRdb to between 2017 and 2020). The library was made by 5' RACE. The sample was run on an Illumina NovaSeq 6000. TCRdb itself trimmed the public reads at Q25 with fastp, ran MiXCR and retained productive beta chains. Rows are unified per CDR3 protein, each entry keeping the most common DNA and genes. Present in this sample are some 350,000 distinct CDR3 sequences, roughly 4.3% of which were seen just once. The leading ten clones occupy roughly 26% of the sample. This specimen's treatment or condition label, interpreted: live attenuated yellow fever vaccine strain. Material: PBMCs, obtained 5 days after the yellow fever booster vaccination. These receptors originate from a man in his late teens or twenties who received the YFV17D yellow fever vaccine.

This clonotype has a handful of counts. The rearrangement uses TRBV14 and TRBJ2-3, with D possibly TRBD2 on 6 matching bases. V lost 1 base and J 3 bases, leaving 8 bases between the germline ends. Looked up from germline, CDR1 is SGHDN and CDR2 is FVKESK. The CDR3 extends over 14 amino acids. Written as DNA, the CDR3 is TGTGCCAGCAGCCAAGCGGGGGAGACAGATACGCAGTATTTT. This codes for CASSQAGETDTQYF.

This clonotype was detected only a few times. The chain links TRBV4-3 to TRBJ1-5; D is unresolved. Germline V gene lookup returns CDR1 LGHNA and CDR2 YSLEER. The CDR3 length is 17 residues. Deletions cut 3 bases from V and 0 bases from J, with 15 bases between. CDR3 nucleotides: TGCGCCAGCAGCCAGGACTACACTGTCGGTAGCAATCAGCCCCAGCATTTT. Amino acid sequence: CASSQDYTVGSNQPQHF.